This is a list of T cell receptor beta chains from one sample in a study of T cell repertoires in breast cancer. TCRdb itself ran the emulsion pairing reads through MiXCR, one entry per CDR3 protein. The sample has roughly 40,000 distinct CDR3 sequences; 45% are singletons. Sample: CD8+ T cells. These receptors were taken from a pool of human donors with breast cancer or a healthy control (not recorded which). The CDR3 runs from the conserved cysteine through the conserved F or W.

>TRBV4-1|TRBJ1-2|15
CASSQAPNTNYGYTF
>TRBV18|TRBJ2-5|15
CASSPVSDTGGTQYF
>TRBV18|TRBJ2-7|14
CASSPQTDSGEQYF
>TRBV9|TRBJ2-7|14
CASSVGVSAYEQYF
>TRBV5-1|TRBJ2-5|12
CASSSRQETQYF
>TRBV20-1|TRBJ1-1|12
CSARRLNTEAFF
>TRBV7-8|TRBJ1-5|14
CASSVRDLNQPQHF
>TRBV14|TRBJ2-7|16
CASSQDSFSFSYEQYF
>TRBV6-9|TRBJ1-2|14
CASSYIQGTYGYTF
>TRBV7-2|TRBJ2-1|14
CAGSQGLAGFEQFF
>TRBV6-5|TRBJ2-1|19
CASDPPLGEGRGSYNEQFF
>TRBV27|TRBJ1-2|16
CASGLTGGDRYYGYTF
>TRBV19|TRBJ1-5|17
CASSPHHRQGGNQPQHF
>TRBV5-1|TRBJ1-2|15
CASSLGQGIDYGYTF
>TRBV6-2/TRBV6-3|TRBJ1-2|12
CASSQANYGYTF
>TRBV6-8|TRBJ1-5|15
CASSRDRASNQPQHF
>TRBV10-2|TRBJ2-3|15
CASSDAGELTDTQYF
>TRBV20-1|TRBJ2-5|13
CSSSGGVQETQYF
>TRBV2|TRBJ1-1|12
CASSEVHTEAFF
>TRBV28|TRBJ1-1|13
CASSGVADTEAFF
>TRBV27|TRBJ2-7|15
CASSSLGATIYEQYF
>TRBV10-3|TRBJ1-1|13
CAISGSGNTEAFF
>TRBV5-4|TRBJ2-3|14
CASSSRDYSDTQYF
>TRBV6-1|TRBJ1-1|15
CASSHTGLLNTEAFF
>TRBV27|TRBJ2-7|16
CASSSLHSGRTYEQYF
>TRBV18|TRBJ2-3|19
CASSPPFSLGPTHTDTQYF
>TRBV20-1|TRBJ2-5|11
CSAQREGTQYF
>TRBV7-2|TRBJ2-1|18
CASSLGLAGGLSYNEQFF
>TRBV6-4|TRBJ1-1|13
CASRTTGDTEAFF
>TRBV11-2|TRBJ1-6|14
CASNTGRGNSPLHF
>TRBV20-1|TRBJ1-6|14
CSARVGTDNSPLHF
>TRBV27|TRBJ1-1|17
CASSLHRQGLWLTEAFF
>TRBV20-1|TRBJ2-7|14
CSARKVGVDYEQYF
>TRBV6-1|TRBJ1-1|14
CASSERGQNTEAFF
>TRBV20-1|TRBJ2-1|12
CSARRVYNEQFF
>TRBV6-5|TRBJ1-1|14
CASSYSRGSTEAFF
>TRBV4-2|TRBJ2-1|13
CASSPGGINEQFF
>TRBV12-3/TRBV12-4|TRBJ2-7|14
CASSPREESYEQYF
>TRBV27|TRBJ2-5|11
CASRGEETQYF
>TRBV9|TRBJ1-5|14
CASSEGDRNQPQHF
>TRBV19|TRBJ1-1|16
CASSSPFRVVNTEAFF
>TRBV29-1|TRBJ2-3|15
CSVEGGTGLTDTQYF
>TRBV4-1|TRBJ2-5|15
CASSPRLAGVETQYF
>TRBV27|TRBJ2-7|16
CASSLSGLAGAYEQYF
>TRBV6-2/TRBV6-3|TRBJ2-3|14
CASSQQSGGAVQYF
>TRBV5-6|TRBJ1-1|12
CASSYGATKAFF
>TRBV10-3|TRBJ2-7|14
CATTPGQGAYEQYF
>TRBV3-1|TRBJ2-1|16
CASSHAGTQTHNEQFF